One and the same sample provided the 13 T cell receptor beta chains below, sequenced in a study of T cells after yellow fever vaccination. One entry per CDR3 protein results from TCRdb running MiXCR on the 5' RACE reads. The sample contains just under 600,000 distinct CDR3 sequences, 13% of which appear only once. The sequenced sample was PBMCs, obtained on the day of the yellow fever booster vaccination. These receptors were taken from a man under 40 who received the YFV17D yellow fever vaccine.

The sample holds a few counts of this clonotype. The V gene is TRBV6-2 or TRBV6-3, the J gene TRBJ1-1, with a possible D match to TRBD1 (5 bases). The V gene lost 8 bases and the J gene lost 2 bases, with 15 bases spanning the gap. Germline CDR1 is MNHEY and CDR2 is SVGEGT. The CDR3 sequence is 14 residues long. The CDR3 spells CASVLDSYNTEAFF. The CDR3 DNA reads TGTGCCAGCGTACTAGACAGCTATAACACTGAAGCTTTCTTT.

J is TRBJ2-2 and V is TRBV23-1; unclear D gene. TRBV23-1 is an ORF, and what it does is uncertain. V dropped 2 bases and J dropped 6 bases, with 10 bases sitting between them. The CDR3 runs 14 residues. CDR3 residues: CASSQRKRAGELFF. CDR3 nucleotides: TGCGCCAGCAGTCAAAGGAAAAGGGCCGGGGAGCTGTTTTTT.

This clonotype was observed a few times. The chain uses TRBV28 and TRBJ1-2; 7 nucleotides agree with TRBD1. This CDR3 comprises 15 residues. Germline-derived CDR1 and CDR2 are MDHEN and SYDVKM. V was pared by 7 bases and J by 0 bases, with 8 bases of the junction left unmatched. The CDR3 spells CASTRGDRPNYGYTF. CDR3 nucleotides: TGTGCCAGCACCCGAGGGGACAGACCTAACTATGGCTACACCTTC.

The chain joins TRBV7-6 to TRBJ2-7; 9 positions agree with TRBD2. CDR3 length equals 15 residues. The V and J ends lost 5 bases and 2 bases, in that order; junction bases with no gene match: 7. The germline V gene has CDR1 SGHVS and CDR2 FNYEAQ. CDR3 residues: CASSPAGGRAYEQYF. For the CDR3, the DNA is TGTGCCAGCAGCCCGGCGGGGGGGAGGGCCTACGAGCAGTACTTC.

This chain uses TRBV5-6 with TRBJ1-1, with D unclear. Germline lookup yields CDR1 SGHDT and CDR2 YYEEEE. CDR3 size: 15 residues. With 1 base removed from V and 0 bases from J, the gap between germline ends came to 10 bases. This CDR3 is CASSLRDPLNTEAFF. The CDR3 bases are TGTGCCAGCAGCTTGCGGGATCCGCTGAACACTGAAGCTTTCTTT.

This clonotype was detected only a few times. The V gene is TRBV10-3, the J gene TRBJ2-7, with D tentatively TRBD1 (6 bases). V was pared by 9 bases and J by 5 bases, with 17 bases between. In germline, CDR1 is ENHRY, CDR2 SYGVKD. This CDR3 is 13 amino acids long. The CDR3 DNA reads TGTGCCATTTCACAGGGAAACAGCGACGAGCAGTACTTC. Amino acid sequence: CAISQGNSDEQYF.

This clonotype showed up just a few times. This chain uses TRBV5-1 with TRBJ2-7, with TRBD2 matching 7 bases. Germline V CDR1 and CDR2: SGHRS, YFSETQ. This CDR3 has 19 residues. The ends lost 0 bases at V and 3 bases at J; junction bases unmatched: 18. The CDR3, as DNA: TGCGCCAGCAGCTTGGAGCCCATAGCGGGCCTTAAATTTGTCTACGAGCAGTACTTC. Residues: CASSLEPIAGLKFVYEQYF. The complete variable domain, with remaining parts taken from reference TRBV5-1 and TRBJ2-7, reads KAGVTQTPRYLIKTRGQQVTLSCSPISGHRSVSWYQQTPGQGLQFLFEYFSETQRNKGNFPGRFSGRQFSNSRSEMNVSTLELGDSALYLCASSLEPIAGLKFVYEQYFGPGTRLTVT.

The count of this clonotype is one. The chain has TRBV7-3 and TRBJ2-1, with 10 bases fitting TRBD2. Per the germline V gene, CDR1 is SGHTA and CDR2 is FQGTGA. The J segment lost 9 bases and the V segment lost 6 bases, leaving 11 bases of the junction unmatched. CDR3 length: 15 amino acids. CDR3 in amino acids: CASSPIAGGRGEQFF. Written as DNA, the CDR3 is TGTGCCAGCAGTCCTATAGCGGGAGGCCGTGGTGAGCAGTTCTTC.

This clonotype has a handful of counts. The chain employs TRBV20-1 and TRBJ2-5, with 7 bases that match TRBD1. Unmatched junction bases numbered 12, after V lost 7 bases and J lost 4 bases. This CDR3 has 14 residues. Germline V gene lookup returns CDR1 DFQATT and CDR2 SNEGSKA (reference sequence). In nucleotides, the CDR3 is TGCAGTGATAAGGCAAGGGGGCCCGGAGAGACCCAGTACTTC. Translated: CSDKARGPGETQYF.

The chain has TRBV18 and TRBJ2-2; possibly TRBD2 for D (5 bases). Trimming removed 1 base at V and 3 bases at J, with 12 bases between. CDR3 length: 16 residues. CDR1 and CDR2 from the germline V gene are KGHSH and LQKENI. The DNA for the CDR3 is TGTGCCAGCTCACCACAATCTGGGCGGGACACCGGGGAGCTGTTTTTT. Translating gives CASSPQSGRDTGELFF.

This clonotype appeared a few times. The CDR3 DNA reads as TGCAGTGCTCCTCGGTGGGGAACCGACGAGCAGTACTTC. It codes for CSAPRWGTDEQYF. This chain links TRBV20-1 with TRBJ2-7; no clear D gene. The V gene lost 5 bases and the J gene lost 5 bases, with 16 bases spanning the gap. This CDR3 contains 13 residues. Germline-derived CDR1 and CDR2 are DFQATT and SNEGSKA (reference sequence).

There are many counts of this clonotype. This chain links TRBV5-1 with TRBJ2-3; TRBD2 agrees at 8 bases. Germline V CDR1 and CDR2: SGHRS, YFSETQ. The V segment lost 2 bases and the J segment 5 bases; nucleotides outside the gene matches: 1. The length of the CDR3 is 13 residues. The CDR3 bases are TGCGCCAGCAGCTTAGCGGGGGAAGATACGCAGTATTTT. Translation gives CASSLAGEDTQYF. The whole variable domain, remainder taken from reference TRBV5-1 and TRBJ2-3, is KAGVTQTPRYLIKTRGQQVTLSCSPISGHRSVSWYQQTPGQGLQFLFEYFSETQRNKGNFPGRFSGRQFSNSRSEMNVSTLELGDSALYLCASSLAGEDTQYFGPGTRLTVL.

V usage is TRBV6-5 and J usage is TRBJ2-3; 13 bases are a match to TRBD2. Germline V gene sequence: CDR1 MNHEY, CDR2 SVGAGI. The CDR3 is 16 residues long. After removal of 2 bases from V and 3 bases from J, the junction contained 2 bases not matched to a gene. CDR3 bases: TGTGCCAGCAGTTACACACTAGCGGGAGGGACAGATACGCAGTATTTT. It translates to CASSYTLAGGTDTQYF.